These T cell receptor beta chains were read from a single sample in a study of T cells in Graves' hyperthyroidism and ophthalmopathy. TCRdb analysed the multiplex PCR reads with MiXCR anew, one entry per CDR3 protein. Of 690,000 or so distinct CDR3 sequences in the sample, approximately 18% were seen once. Sequencing was done on a sample of blood. These receptors were taken from a woman in her forties or fifties with Graves' hyperthyroidism that later progressed to Graves' ophthalmopathy. CDR3s leave out the opening cysteine and the closing phenylalanine or tryptophan.

J: TRBJ2-7
V: TRBV20-1
CDR3: SASGRVISYEQY

J: TRBJ1-2
V: TRBV27
CDR3: ASTDTGTGGLGGYT

J: TRBJ2-1
V: TRBV5-1
CDR3: ASSPWGGGLNEQF

J: TRBJ2-3
V: TRBV19
CDR3: ASSIAQDTQY

J: TRBJ1-4
V: TRBV7-2
CDR3: ASSLGGETNEKLF

J: TRBJ1-2
V: TRBV19
CDR3: ASSIPGQKSYGYT

J: TRBJ1-5
V: TRBV5-1
CDR3: ASSVEGLGPPDQPQH

J: TRBJ1-2
V: TRBV10-3
CDR3: AISNREMDGYT

J: TRBJ1-2
V: TRBV15
CDR3: ATSRDWADYGYT

J: TRBJ1-6
V: TRBV4-1
CDR3: ASRRTGGPYNSPLH

J: TRBJ2-3
V: TRBV10-3
CDR3: AISEEDTQY

J: TRBJ1-1
V: TRBV19
CDR3: ASSASGGFTEAF

J: TRBJ2-1
V: TRBV20-1
CDR3: SADRLAGSYNEQF

J: TRBJ1-1
V: TRBV19
CDR3: ASSIPQGQGAPNTEAF

J: TRBJ2-3
V: TRBV3-1
CDR3: ASSQVTAGPLADTQY

J: TRBJ2-7
V: TRBV20-1
CDR3: SARRYGGGTYEQY

J: TRBJ1-6
V: TRBV11-2
CDR3: ASSVTRGLSPGSPLH

J: TRBJ2-7
V: TRBV2
CDR3: ASSADRPYEQY

J: TRBJ2-3
V: TRBV9
CDR3: ASSVDRPDTQY

J: TRBJ2-5
V: TRBV11-2
CDR3: ASSLVGLYQETQY

J: TRBJ1-2
V: TRBV3-1
CDR3: ASSPGTGGRGYT

J: TRBJ1-2
V: TRBV6-1
CDR3: ASSDSGPYGYT

J: TRBJ1-1
V: TRBV27
CDR3: ASSIRTGLMNTEAF

J: TRBJ2-1
V: TRBV7-2
CDR3: ASSLSAGGVNEQF

J: TRBJ1-1
V: TRBV7-9
CDR3: ASSNTGDSVAF

J: TRBJ2-6
V: TRBV20-1
CDR3: SASSQRLGANVLT

J: TRBJ1-1
V: TRBV11-2
CDR3: ASSLGAQEVTEAF

J: TRBJ1-1
V: TRBV7-2
CDR3: ASSLDLNSMNTEAF

J: TRBJ1-1
V: TRBV12-3/TRBV12-4
CDR3: ASSFGGVNTEAF

J: TRBJ1-2
V: TRBV7-9
CDR3: ASSRGMDGYT

J: TRBJ2-3
V: TRBV11-2
CDR3: ASSSPRKTFTDTQY

J: TRBJ2-3
V: TRBV7-2
CDR3: ASSYTLGGTSTDTQY

J: TRBJ2-5
V: TRBV29-1
CDR3: SVDLDREETQY

J: TRBJ1-1
V: TRBV9
CDR3: ASTSQGVGTEAF

J: TRBJ2-3
V: TRBV28
CDR3: ASSPGQRFDTQY

J: TRBJ2-2
V: TRBV5-1
CDR3: ASSLVGPNTGELF

J: TRBJ2-7
V: TRBV7-9
CDR3: ASSLRGTRDEQY